The source of this T cell receptor beta chain is a study of vaccination effects on CD4 cells after COVID-19. Sequencing was performed with immunoSEQ multiplex PCR; in TCRdb, only in-frame clones are kept and a portion is missing. Among around 23,000 clones listed, roughly 80% were seen once. Before sequencing took place, the ViraFEST assay used viral peptide pools to expand antigen-specific CD4+ T cells. CD4+ T cells were isolated after approximately 10 days of culture. Nobody among the vaccine recipients had prior SARS-CoV-2 infection (nucleocapsid antibodies were negative). PBMC cultures contained about 1.9 million cells per well, around 9.7 IU/ml IL-2 and 10 ug/ml peptides. Comments on this clone: The antigen remains undetermined.

The receptor's source is a human donor who received a COVID-19 vaccine. This specimen consisted of CD4+ T cells from PBMCs cultured with HCoV-NL63 spike peptides, obtained before COVID-19 vaccination.

CDR3 DNA sequence: TGTGCCAGCAGCCACAGGGTCATGAACACTGAAGCTTTCTTT. Its translation is CASSHRVMNTEAFF. The rearrangement joins TRBV5-4 to TRBJ1-1, with D possibly matching TRBD1 (6 bases). There are 14 residues in the CDR3. Germline V gene data show CDR1 as SGHNT and CDR2 as YYREEE (reference sequence). V lost 4 bases and J lost 0, with 10 bases in between.